Below, one T cell receptor (beta chain) is given with its context. Its specificity is not known. The germline CDR1 and CDR2 sequences are LNHDA and SQIVND (reference sequence). The CDR3 contains 13 residues. V was cut by 3 bases and J by 1 base, with 6 bases left in between. The PCR had 60 Vbeta and 13 Jbeta primers. Libraries were prepared by immunoSEQ multiplex PCR; TCRdb keeps only in-frame clonotypes and omits some of them. The sample lists around 140,000 clones, 61% occurring once. These data come from a study of cytomegalovirus exposure and HLA in healthy donors. Study results and limitations: Relative to the roughly 690-donor mean, N-insertions were reportedly fewer in an Asian-associated ancestry cluster in a later analysis.

The chain couples TRBV19 to TRBJ1-1, with D uncertain. This receptor was obtained from a male donor in good health and CMV-seronegative. The sequenced sample consisted of PBMCs. The CDR3 reads CASSMRQNTEAFF. CDR3 DNA sequence: TGTGCCAGTAGTATGCGACAGAACACTGAAGCTTTCTTT.